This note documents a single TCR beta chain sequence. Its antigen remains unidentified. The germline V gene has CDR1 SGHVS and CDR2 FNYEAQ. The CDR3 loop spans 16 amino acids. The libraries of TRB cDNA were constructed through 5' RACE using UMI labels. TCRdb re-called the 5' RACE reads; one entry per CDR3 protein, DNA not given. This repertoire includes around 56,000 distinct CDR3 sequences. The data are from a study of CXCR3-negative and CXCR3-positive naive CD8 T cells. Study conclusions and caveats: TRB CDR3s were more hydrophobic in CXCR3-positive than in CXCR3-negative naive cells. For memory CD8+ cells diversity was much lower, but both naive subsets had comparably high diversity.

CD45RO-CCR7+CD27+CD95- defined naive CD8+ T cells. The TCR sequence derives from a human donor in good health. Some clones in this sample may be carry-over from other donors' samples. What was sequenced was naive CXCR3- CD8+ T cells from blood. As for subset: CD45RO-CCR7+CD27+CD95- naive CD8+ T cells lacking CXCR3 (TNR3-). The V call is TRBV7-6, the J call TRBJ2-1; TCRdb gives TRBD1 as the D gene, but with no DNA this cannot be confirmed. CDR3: CASSPLAGGAVNEQFF.